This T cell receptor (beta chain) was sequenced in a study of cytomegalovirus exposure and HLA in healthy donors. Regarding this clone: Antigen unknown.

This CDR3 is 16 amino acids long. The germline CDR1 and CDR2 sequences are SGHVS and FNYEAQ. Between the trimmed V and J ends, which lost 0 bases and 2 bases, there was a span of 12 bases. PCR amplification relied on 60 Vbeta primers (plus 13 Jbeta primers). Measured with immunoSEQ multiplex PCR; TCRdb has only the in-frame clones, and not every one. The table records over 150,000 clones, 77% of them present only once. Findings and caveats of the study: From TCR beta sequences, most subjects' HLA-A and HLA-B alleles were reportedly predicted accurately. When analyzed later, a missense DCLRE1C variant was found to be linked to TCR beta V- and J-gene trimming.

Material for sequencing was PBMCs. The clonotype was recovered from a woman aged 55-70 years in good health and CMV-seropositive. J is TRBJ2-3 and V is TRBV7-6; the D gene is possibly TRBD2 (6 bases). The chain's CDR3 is CASSLAPTSSTDTQYF. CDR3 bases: TGTGCCAGCAGCTTAGCGCCGACTAGTTCCACAGATACGCAGTATTTT.